These 18 T cell receptor beta chains originate from one sample sequenced in a study of beta chain features in type 1 diabetes. No antigen has been assigned to these receptors. The investigators reverse transcribed all of the isolated RNA, so they sequenced expressed TCRB transcripts. Data came from immunoSEQ multiplex PCR; TCRdb stores just in-frame clones and leaves some out. The table includes approximately 130,000 clones, roughly 17% detected once. Study outcomes and limitations: Shorter TCRB CDR3s, moderately but significantly so, marked every one of the four CD4+ subsets in Type 1 diabetes patients.

Sample: central memory CD4+ T cells from blood. All receptors come from a man younger than 35 with type 1 diabetes.

This clone was observed at least ten times. J is TRBJ1-1 and V is TRBV7-9, with D possibly TRBD1 on 5 matching bases. This CDR3 region has 16 residues. V was clipped by 0 bases and J by 3 bases, with 14 bases between them. The germline V gene has CDR1 SEHNR and CDR2 FQNEAQ (reference sequence). The CDR3 spells CASSLALAGTYTEAFF. CDR3 nucleotides: TGTGCCAGCAGCTTAGCGCTCGCAGGGACCTACACTGAAGCTTTCTTT.

This clone was seen a few times. The rearrangement uses TRBV4-2 and TRBJ2-7, with a possible D match to TRBD2 (7 bases). The CDR3 sequence is 17 residues long. Between the trimmed V and J ends, which lost 2 bases and 7 bases, there was a span of 24 bases. In germline, CDR1 is LGHNA, CDR2 YNFKEQ. The CDR3 is CASSQMLLQGGTEEQYF. The CDR3 nucleotides read TGTGCCAGCAGCCAAATGTTGCTACAGGGAGGGACGGAGGAGCAGTACTTC.

This clone has just a few counts. The rearrangement links TRBV9 to TRBJ2-1; D may be TRBD1 (6 bases). Germline-derived CDR1 and CDR2 are SGDLS and YYNGEE. CDR3 length: 14 amino acids. V was pared by 2 bases and J by 5 bases, with 11 bases between. CDR3 amino acids: CASSVWGRDNEQFF. The CDR3 coding sequence is TGTGCCAGCAGCGTCTGGGGGCGAGACAATGAGCAGTTCTTC.

This clone has only a few counts. This sequence joins TRBV29-1 and TRBJ2-6; the D gene is possibly TRBD2 (5 bases). The CDR3 loop spans 15 amino acids. Trimming stripped 4 bases from V and 0 bases from J, with 10 bases between. In germline, CDR1 is SQVTM, CDR2 ANQGSEA. CDR3 protein: CSVGELSSGANVLTF. The CDR3 DNA reads as TGCAGCGTTGGGGAGTTGAGCTCTGGGGCCAACGTCCTGACTTTC. The complete variable domain, with remaining parts taken from reference TRBV29-1 and TRBJ2-6, reads SAVISQKPSRDICQRGTSLTIQCQVDSQVTMMFWYRQQPGQSLTLIATANQGSEATYESGFVIDKFPISRPNLTFSTLTVSNMSPEDSSIYLCSVGELSSGANVLTFGAGSRLTVL.

The chain recombines TRBV19 with TRBJ2-1; 9 nucleotides match TRBD2. The CDR3 is 16 amino acids. The V and J ends lost 9 bases and 3 bases, in that order; junction bases with no gene match: 12. CDR1 and CDR2 (germline): LNHDA, SQIVND (reference sequence). The CDR3 reads CASTEAGTSIYNEQFF. CDR3 sequence (DNA): TGTGCCAGCACAGAGGCAGGGACTAGCATCTACAATGAGCAGTTCTTC. The full variable domain, with the rest looked up from reference TRBV19 and TRBJ2-1, is DGGITQSPKYLFRKEGQNVTLSCEQNLNHDAMYWYRQDPGQGLRLIYYSQIVNDFQKGDIAEGYSVSREKKESFPLTVTSAQKNPTAFYLCASTEAGTSIYNEQFFGPGTRLTVL.

This clone was seen more than once but under ten times. The chain recombines TRBV7-3 with TRBJ1-2, with a tentative D call TRBD1 (5 bases). Trimming removed 8 bases from V and 7 bases from J, with 20 bases in between. There are 14 residues in the CDR3. Per germline, CDR1 SGHTA and CDR2 FQGTGA. The CDR3 bases are TGTGCCAGCGGGGCCCACACAGGAGTAGGTGGCTACACCTTC. This sequence encodes CASGAHTGVGGYTF.

This clone appeared a few times. This sequence joins TRBV18 and TRBJ2-7; unclear D gene. This CDR3 is built from 12 residues. Deletions cut 1 base from V and 1 base from J, with 2 bases between. Germline CDR1 reads KGHSH; CDR2 reads LQKENI. Here the CDR3 reads CASSPQSYEQYF. The CDR3 DNA sequence: TGTGCCAGCTCACCACAGTCCTACGAGCAGTACTTC.

In its sample, this clone is medium-sized. The genes are TRBV21-1 and TRBJ2-5; the table's D call, TRBD2, was not checked against the DNA. TRBV21-1 is a recognized pseudogene. This CDR3 spans 9 amino acids. CDR3 loop: CASSDCRDF. For the CDR3, the DNA is TGTGCCAGCAGCGACTGCCGGGACTTC.

Of note for this clone: A far more abundant clone sits one base away, making this likely a read error. The chain has TRBV30 and TRBJ2-3; D possibly corresponds to TRBD2 (6 bases). CDR3 length equals 14 residues. The germline CDR1 and CDR2 sequences are GTSNPN and SVGIG (reference sequence). Trimming shortened V by 8 bases and J by 2 bases, and 17 bases separated the two germline ends. The CDR3 DNA reads as TGTGCCGGGGACCCGGGACTGTCCACAGATACGCAGTATTTT. It specifies CAGDPGLSTDTQYF.

This clone was found a few times. This chain connects TRBV11-2 to TRBJ2-3; no clear D. The CDR3 is 13 amino acids. Germline loops: CDR1 SGHAT, CDR2 FQNNGV. V was clipped by 1 base and J by 6 bases, with 8 bases between them. This chain's CDR3 is CASSLGPRDTQYF. The CDR3 DNA reads as TGTGCCAGCAGCTTAGGACCCCGGGATACGCAGTATTTT.

The table lists this clone with a few counts. The V and J genes are TRBV14 and TRBJ1-1; D is uncertain. Germline CDR1 reads SGHDN; CDR2 reads FVKESK. The CDR3 is made up of 11 amino acids. Trimming removed 5 bases from V and 7 bases from J, with 8 bases in between. The CDR3 reads CASSKSYEAFF. The DNA for the CDR3 is TGTGCCAGCAGCAAGAGTTATGAAGCTTTCTTT.

The rearrangement uses TRBV4-1 and TRBJ2-3; 9 positions agree with TRBD2. CDR1 is MGHRA and CDR2 is YSYEKL in the germline V gene. CDR3 length: 15 amino acids. V lost 8 bases, J lost 3 bases, and 9 bases stayed unmatched. The CDR3 loop is CASGVAGVGTDTQYF. Here the CDR3 DNA reads TGCGCCAGCGGGGTAGCGGGAGTAGGAACAGATACGCAGTATTTT.

Ten or more counts support this clone. This chain links TRBV9 with TRBJ2-5; 10 positions agree with TRBD2. With 1 base clipped from V and 2 bases from J, the junction kept 2 bases outside the gene matches. The germline gives CDR1 SGDLS, CDR2 YYNGEE. CDR3 length: 15 residues. The CDR3 DNA sequence: TGTGCCAGCAGCGTACAAGCGGGGGGGCAAGAGACCCAGTACTTC. This translates into CASSVQAGGQETQYF.

Only a few counts were recorded for this clone. V usage is TRBV5-1 and J usage is TRBJ2-3; no reliable D call. The V gene's germline CDR1 is SGHRS and CDR2 YFSETQ. Trimming removed 4 bases at V and 5 bases at J, with 14 bases between. CDR3 size: 14 residues. The DNA of the CDR3 is TGCGCCAGCAGCAATTCCCCCTCGGGAGATACGCAGTATTTT. Translation: CASSNSPSGDTQYF.

V usage is TRBV30 and J usage is TRBJ1-2, with D unclear. Between the trimmed V and J ends, which lost 1 base and 0 bases, there was a span of 6 bases. Per the germline V gene, CDR1 is GTSNPN and CDR2 is SVGIG (reference sequence). The CDR3 runs 13 residues. CDR3 DNA: TGTGCCTGGAGTGACAGAACTAACTATGGCTACACCTTC. It yields the protein CAWSDRTNYGYTF.

This clone showed up just a few times. This likely comes from a read error, as the CDR3 has no conserved phenylalanine or tryptophan at its end. No DNA is shown, since the ends of the CDR3 on it are uncertain; the CDR3 is the one TCRdb lists. The chain links TRBV20-1 to TRBJ2-3; the table's D call of TRBD1 was not tested on the DNA. The CDR3 has 9 residues if both end residues are counted. Germline loops: CDR1 DFQATT, CDR2 SNEGSKA (reference sequence). The CDR3 region is CSARDSAGL.

The J gene is TRBJ2-1, the V gene TRBV2, with 9 bases that match TRBD2. The CDR3 is 15 amino acids. Germline V gives CDR1 SNHLY, CDR2 FYNNEI. Trimming took 4 bases from V and 5 from J; bases not matched to a gene: 6. Here the CDR3 DNA reads TGTGCCAGCAGTGGTAGTAGCGGGGGCAACAATGAGCAGTTCTTC. It codes for CASSGSSGGNNEQFF. The full variable domain, with the rest looked up from reference TRBV2 and TRBJ2-1, is EPEVTQTPSHQVTQMGQEVILRCVPISNHLYFYWYRQILGQKVEFLVSFYNNEISEKSEIFDDQFSVERPDGSNFTLKIRSTKLEDSAMYFCASSGSSGGNNEQFFGPGTRLTVL.

The chain uses TRBV10-3 and TRBJ2-5, with a tentative D call TRBD1 (5 bases). The germline CDR1 and CDR2 sequences are ENHRY and SYGVKD. Trimming took off 2 bases at V and 3 bases at J, with 7 bases between the two ends. This CDR3 region has 13 residues. The DNA for the CDR3 is TGTGCCATCAGTGAGGACAGCAAAGAGACCCAGTACTTC. Protein sequence: CAISEDSKETQYF.